This T cell receptor beta chain was retrieved from a study of blood T cell repertoires in COVID-19. Whole-study context: T cells, B-cell-depleted T cells, or PBMCs provided the cDNA or gDNA that served as material.

Sequenced by immunoSEQ multiplex PCR; TCRdb stores in-frame clones only, minus some. This table holds approximately 260,000 clones, around 82% found once. The V and J ends lost 1 base and 6 bases respectively, with 13 bases between them. Looked up from germline, CDR1 is LNHDA and CDR2 is SQIVND (reference sequence). The length of the CDR3 is 15 residues. The sample taken for sequencing was peripheral blood. The origin of this receptor is a human donor in a cohort sampled during active COVID-19. This chain links TRBV19 with TRBJ1-5; D call uncertain. The CDR3 reads CASSIGSLLVQPQHF. The CDR3 region has the DNA TGTGCCAGTAGTATAGGAAGCCTCCTCGTTCAGCCCCAGCATTTT. The entire variable domain, with the rest obtained from reference TRBV19 and TRBJ1-5, is as follows: DGGITQSPKYLFRKEGQNVTLSCEQNLNHDAMYWYRQDPGQGLRLIYYSQIVNDFQKGDIAEGYSVSREKKESFPLTVTSAQKNPTAFYLCASSIGSLLVQPQHFGDGTRLSIL.